Here is one T cell receptor beta chain with its context. The CDR3 consists of 12 residues. The germline V gene has CDR1 SEHNR and CDR2 FQNEAQ (reference sequence). The V end lost 2 bases, the J end lost 6 bases, and 7 bases lay between the germline ends. These data come from a study of long-term antiretroviral therapy in people with HIV. Researchers report immunoSEQ v3.0 was run at survey level. The repertoire was sequenced with immunoSEQ multiplex PCR; TCRdb's copy has only in-frame clones and lacks some. This sample has around 40,000 clones, with 86% found just once. The sequence came from a woman aged 50 to 60 with HIV. The rearrangement joins TRBV7-9 to TRBJ1-2; D not resolved. This specimen consisted of unsorted PBMCs, obtained 0.1 years before starting antiretroviral therapy. DNA of the CDR3: TGTGCCAGCAGCTTAATAGATGATGGCTACACCTTC. This translates into CASSLIDDGYTF. Complete variable domain (other parts from reference TRBV7-9 and TRBJ1-2): DTGVSQNPRHKITKRGQNVTFRCDPISEHNRLYWYRQTLGQGPEFLTYFQNEAQLEKSRLLSDRFSAERPKGSFSTLEIQRTEQGDSAMYLCASSLIDDGYTFGSGTRLTVV.